This T cell receptor beta chain was captured by sequencing in a study of CD8+ T cells in alopecia areata. Sorting of CD4+ and CD8+ T cells was performed on PBMCs. Study results and limitations: Mice showed clearer TCR sharing than patients did, a gap that was possibly HLA-related. Normal scalp showed lower clonality than lesional scalp, especially alopecia totalis/universalis. When scalp samples are sequenced, resident alphabeta T cells of normal skin are also captured.

RNA was isolated and reverse transcribed to cDNA, the sequencing template. Profiled with immunoSEQ multiplex PCR; TCRdb holds only in-frame clones, not every one. The table has some 180,000 clones, roughly three fifths seen once. The CDR3 consists of 14 residues. Germline V gives CDR1 LNHDA, CDR2 SQIVND (reference sequence). With 1 base removed from V and 8 bases from J, the gap between germline ends came to 14 bases. This clone was recorded a few times. Its antigen is still unknown. This sequence was found in a human donor in good health. Input material: CD8+ T cells sorted from blood. The V and J genes are TRBV19 and TRBJ1-2; D is uncertain. CDR3 in amino acids: CASSIGRAPDGYTF. In DNA form, the CDR3 reads TGTGCCAGTAGTATAGGGAGGGCTCCTGACGGCTACACCTTC.